This T cell receptor (beta chain) was captured by sequencing in a study of lymphopenia after photon versus proton radiotherapy. Profiling relied on immunoSEQ multiplex PCR, and the TCRdb table lists in-frame clones only, not all of them. The profile shows under 75,000 clones, less than 95% of them singletons. This CDR3 comprises 15 residues. With 5 bases removed from V and 0 bases from J, the gap between germline ends came to 13 bases. The V gene's germline CDR1 is MNHEY and CDR2 SVGAGI. This specimen was peripheral blood, taken from a patient treated with photon-based radiotherapy. The TCR comes from a woman between 40 and 55 years old with cholangiocarcinoma. The J gene is TRBJ1-1, the V gene TRBV6-5; D unclear. This CDR3 reads CASSPRVVMNTEAFF. DNA of the CDR3: TGTGCCAGCAGTCCGAGGGTAGTCATGAACACTGAAGCTTTCTTT.